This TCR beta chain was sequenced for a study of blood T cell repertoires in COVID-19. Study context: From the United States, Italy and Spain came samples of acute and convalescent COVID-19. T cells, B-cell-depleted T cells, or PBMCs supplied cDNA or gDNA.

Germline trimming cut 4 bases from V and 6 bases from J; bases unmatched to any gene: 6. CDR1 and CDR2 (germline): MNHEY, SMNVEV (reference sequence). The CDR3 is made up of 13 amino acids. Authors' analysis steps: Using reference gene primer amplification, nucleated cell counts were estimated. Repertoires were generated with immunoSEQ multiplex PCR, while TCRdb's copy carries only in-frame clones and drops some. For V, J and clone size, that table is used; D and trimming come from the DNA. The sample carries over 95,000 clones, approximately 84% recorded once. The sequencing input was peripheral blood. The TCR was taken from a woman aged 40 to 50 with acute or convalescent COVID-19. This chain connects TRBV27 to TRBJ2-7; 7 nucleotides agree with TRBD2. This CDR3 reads CASSSTASGEQYF. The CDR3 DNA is TGTGCCAGCAGTTCGACGGCTAGCGGCGAGCAGTACTTC.